The 20 T cell receptor beta chains below were found in one sample sequenced in a study of monozygotic twins with cystic fibrosis. Generated by immunoSEQ multiplex PCR, the TCRdb table keeps only in-frame clones and is missing some. This sample has tens of thousands of clones, with around four fifths found just once. The specimen was blood. The source of these receptors is a girl between 2 and 10 years old with cystic fibrosis.

This chain uses TRBV18 with TRBJ2-7, with 12 bases aligning to TRBD2. The germline CDR1 and CDR2 sequences are KGHSH and LQKENI. J lost 5 bases, V lost 1 base, and 9 bases had no gene match. The CDR3 is made up of 17 amino acids. CDR3 residues: CASSPLPLAGGPNEQYF. CDR3 nucleotides: TGTGCCAGCTCACCACTCCCTCTAGCGGGAGGGCCCAACGAGCAGTACTTC.

V is TRBV21-1 and J is TRBJ1-1; the table names TRBD1, a call not compared with the DNA. TRBV21-1 is shown as a pseudogene. This CDR3 contains 15 residues. The chain's CDR3 is CASRLTGDMNTEAFF. The CDR3, as DNA: TGTGCCAGCAGGTTGACAGGAGATATGAACACTGAAGCTTTCTTT.

The J gene is TRBJ2-1, the V gene TRBV2, with a possible D match to TRBD2 (6 bases). V was pared by 6 bases and J by 0 bases, with 18 bases between. The length of the CDR3 is 17 residues. Germline values: CDR1 SNHLY, CDR2 FYNNEI. The CDR3 here is CASRGDFGADSYNEQFF. CDR3 coding DNA: TGTGCCAGCAGGGGGGACTTTGGAGCGGACTCCTACAATGAGCAGTTCTTC. Full variable domain (outside the CDR3, taken from reference TRBV2 and TRBJ2-1): EPEVTQTPSHQVTQMGQEVILRCVPISNHLYFYWYRQILGQKVEFLVSFYNNEISEKSEIFDDQFSVERPDGSNFTLKIRSTKLEDSAMYFCASRGDFGADSYNEQFFGPGTRLTVL.

The sample holds a few counts of this clone. The gene calls are TRBV2 and TRBJ1-1; tentatively, D is TRBD1 (6 bases). CDR1 SNHLY and CDR2 FYNNEI come from the germline V gene. V was cut by 2 bases and J by 1 base, with 17 bases left in between. The CDR3 is made up of 17 amino acids. CDR3 protein: CASSERGRGSGNTEAFF. CDR3 sequence (DNA): TGTGCCAGCAGTGAACGAGGCAGGGGAAGTGGGAACACTGAAGCTTTCTTT.

This CDR3 reads CASSFRGGNNSPLHF. The CDR3 region has the DNA TGTGCCAGCAGTTTTCGCGGTGGGAATAATTCACCCCTCCACTTT. The chain is built from TRBV28 and TRBJ1-6; D ambiguous. Trimming removed 3 bases at V and 5 bases at J, with 11 bases between. The CDR3 is 15 residues long. Germline V gene sequence: CDR1 MDHEN, CDR2 SYDVKM.

This sequence joins TRBV19 and TRBJ2-7; D not certain. This CDR3 is 12 amino acids long. The V end was cut by 5 bases, the J end by 1 base, with 6 bases between. Germline V CDR1 and CDR2: LNHDA, SQIVND (reference sequence). CDR3 loop: CASSLGSYEQYF. The CDR3 DNA follows: TGTGCCAGTAGTCTTGGGTCCTACGAGCAGTACTTC.

The chain joins TRBV27 to TRBJ1-2, with D tentatively TRBD1 (5 bases). Trimming stripped 5 bases from V and 4 bases from J, with 14 bases between. CDR1 and CDR2 from the germline V gene are MNHEY and SMNVEV (reference sequence). The CDR3 has 14 residues. The CDR3 region is CASSLLPGVYGYTF. Here the CDR3 DNA reads TGTGCCAGCAGTCTCCTCCCGGGGGTCTATGGCTACACCTTC.

The rearrangement joins TRBV28 to TRBJ2-5; weak D call: TRBD1 (5 bases). There are 14 residues in the CDR3. The V gene lost 1 base and the J gene lost 7 bases, with 13 bases spanning the gap. The germline V gene has CDR1 MDHEN and CDR2 SYDVKM. The CDR3 protein is CASSLLGLRRTQYF. CDR3 nucleotides: TGTGCCAGCAGTTTATTGGGGCTGCGGCGGACCCAGTACTTC.

This clone has just one count. CDR3 bases: TGCGCCAGCAGGCCCAGGAAGCTCACTAGCACAGATACGCAGTATTTT. Translation: CASRPRKLTSTDTQYF. The V and J genes are TRBV4-1 and TRBJ2-3; no clear D gene. This CDR3 contains 16 residues. Germline CDR1 MGHRA, CDR2 YSYEKL. Trimming pared 6 bases from V and 0 bases from J, leaving 16 bases between.

This clone was observed a handful of times. One end of the junction is discordant with germline, which a read error may explain. V and J are TRBV6-5 and TRBJ2-7; 7 bases are a match to TRBD2. Germline V gives CDR1 MNHEY, CDR2 SVGAGI. The CDR3 has 13 amino acids. CDR3 region: CASSLTSSHEQYF. DNA of the CDR3: TGTGCCAGCAGTCTGACTAGCTCCCACGAGCAGTACTTC.

The V and J genes are TRBV5-1 and TRBJ2-2; D remains ambiguous. The CDR3 totals 12 residues. Germline CDR1 SGHRS, CDR2 YFSETQ. Trimming stripped 0 bases from V and 8 bases from J, with 5 bases between. CDR3 loop: CASSLATGELFF. The DNA of the CDR3 is TGCGCCAGCAGCTTGGCCACGGGGGAGCTGTTTTTT. Drawing the rest from reference TRBV5-1 and TRBJ2-2, the complete variable domain is KAGVTQTPRYLIKTRGQQVTLSCSPISGHRSVSWYQQTPGQGLQFLFEYFSETQRNKGNFPGRFSGRQFSNSRSEMNVSTLELGDSALYLCASSLATGELFFGEGSRLTVL.

The chain employs TRBV4-1 and TRBJ1-5; D call uncertain. Germline CDR1 is MGHRA and CDR2 is YSYEKL. This CDR3 contains 17 residues. V was pared by 4 bases and J by 0 bases, with 16 bases between. The CDR3 here is CASSRYSWVHSNQPQHF. The CDR3 DNA reads as TGCGCCAGCAGCCGGTACAGTTGGGTCCATAGCAATCAGCCCCAGCATTTT.

The V gene is TRBV5-6, the J gene TRBJ2-5; 8 bases align to TRBD2. Trimming took 3 bases from V and 1 from J; bases not matched to a gene: 11. Germline CDR1 and CDR2: SGHDT and YYEEEE. The CDR3 spans 17 residues. The CDR3 loop is CASSWLPTGGVQETQYF. The CDR3 bases are TGTGCCAGCAGCTGGCTCCCAACGGGAGGGGTCCAAGAGACCCAGTACTTC.

The chain combines TRBV5-1 with TRBJ2-7; 7 bases are shared with TRBD2. This CDR3 region has 17 residues. J gave up 5 bases and V 0 bases, and 14 bases lay outside the gene matches. Germline lookup yields CDR1 SGHRS and CDR2 YFSETQ. CDR3 bases: TGCGCCAGCAGCTTGGCTTATAGAAGGCGGGAGTCCCACGAGCAGTACTTC. It yields the protein CASSLAYRRRESHEQYF. The whole variable domain, filled in from reference TRBV5-1 and TRBJ2-7, reads KAGVTQTPRYLIKTRGQQVTLSCSPISGHRSVSWYQQTPGQGLQFLFEYFSETQRNKGNFPGRFSGRQFSNSRSEMNVSTLELGDSALYLCASSLAYRRRESHEQYFGPGTRLTVT.

This chain joins TRBV12-5 and TRBJ2-3, with 7 bases that match TRBD1. Per the germline V gene, CDR1 is LGHNT and CDR2 is FRNRAP. The CDR3 length is 16 residues. J was trimmed by 1 base and V by 6 bases; bases with no gene match: 10. In DNA, the CDR3 is TGTGCTAGTGGGCTACAGGGGAGAGTAGGCACAGATACGCAGTATTTT. Encoded protein: CASGLQGRVGTDTQYF. Full variable domain (remainder filled in from reference TRBV12-5 and TRBJ2-3): DARVTQTPRHKVTEMGQEVTMRCQPILGHNTVFWYRQTMMQGLELLAYFRNRAPLDDSGMPKDRFSAEMPDATLATLKIQPSEPRDSAVYFCASGLQGRVGTDTQYFGPGTRLTVL.

The V gene is TRBV6-1, the J gene TRBJ1-4, with unresolved D. CDR1 and CDR2 from the germline V gene are MNHNS and SASEGT. V lost 7 bases and J lost 0, with 12 bases in between. This CDR3 region has 15 residues. CDR3 nucleotides: TGTGCCAGCATCGGGCGGTTTGCAACTAATGAAAAACTGTTTTTT. Its translation: CASIGRFATNEKLFF.

J is TRBJ2-1 and V is TRBV30, with 13 bases identical to TRBD2. The CDR3 totals 16 residues. Per germline, CDR1 GTSNPN and CDR2 SVGIG (reference sequence). Losses at the gene ends were 4 bases for V and 9 bases for J; bases not matched to a gene: 12. The CDR3 spells CAWMGLAGQGMSEQFF. CDR3 sequence (DNA): TGTGCCTGGATGGGACTAGCGGGACAGGGTATGAGTGAGCAGTTCTTC.

This chain links TRBV11-2 with TRBJ1-2; D uncertain. Trimming cost V 5 bases and J 3 bases, with 16 bases left between them. CDR1 SGHAT and CDR2 FQNNGV come from the germline V gene. The CDR3 totals 15 residues. The CDR3 DNA reads TGTGCCAGCAGCGAGGCCTCTAGGCGTGACTATGGCTACACCTTC. Its translation is CASSEASRRDYGYTF.

This clone was observed once. The genes are TRBV10-3 and TRBJ1-3; no definite D call. V was pared by 5 bases and J by 4 bases, with 15 bases between. The CDR3 length is 15 residues. Germline CDR1 and CDR2: ENHRY and SYGVKD. The CDR3: CAISPRVPEGNTIYF. DNA of the CDR3: TGTGCCATCAGTCCGAGGGTCCCTGAAGGAAACACCATATATTTT.

This rearrangement joins TRBV19 to TRBJ1-2; D not resolved. V was clipped by 6 bases and J by 7 bases, with 18 bases between them. The CDR3 totals 14 residues. CDR1 LNHDA and CDR2 SQIVND come from the germline V gene (reference sequence). The CDR3 reads CASRKVTDLSGYTF. The CDR3 bases are TGTGCCAGTAGGAAGGTTACCGACCTATCTGGCTACACCTTC.